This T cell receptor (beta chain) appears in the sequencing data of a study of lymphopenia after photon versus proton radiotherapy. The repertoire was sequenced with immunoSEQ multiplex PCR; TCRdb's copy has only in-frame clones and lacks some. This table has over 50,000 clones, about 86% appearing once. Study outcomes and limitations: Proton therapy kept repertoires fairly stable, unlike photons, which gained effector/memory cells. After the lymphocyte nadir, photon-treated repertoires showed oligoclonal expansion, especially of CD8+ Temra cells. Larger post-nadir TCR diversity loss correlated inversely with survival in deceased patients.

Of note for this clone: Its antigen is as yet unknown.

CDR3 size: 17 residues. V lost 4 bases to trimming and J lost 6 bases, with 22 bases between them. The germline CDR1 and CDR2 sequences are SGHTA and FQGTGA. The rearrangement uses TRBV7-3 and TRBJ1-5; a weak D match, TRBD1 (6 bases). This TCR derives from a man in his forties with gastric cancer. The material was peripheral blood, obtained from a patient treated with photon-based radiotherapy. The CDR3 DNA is TGTGCCAGCAGCTCCCCGGGGGGAACAGGGCTTGTTCAGCCCCAGCATTTT. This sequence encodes CASSSPGGTGLVQPQHF.